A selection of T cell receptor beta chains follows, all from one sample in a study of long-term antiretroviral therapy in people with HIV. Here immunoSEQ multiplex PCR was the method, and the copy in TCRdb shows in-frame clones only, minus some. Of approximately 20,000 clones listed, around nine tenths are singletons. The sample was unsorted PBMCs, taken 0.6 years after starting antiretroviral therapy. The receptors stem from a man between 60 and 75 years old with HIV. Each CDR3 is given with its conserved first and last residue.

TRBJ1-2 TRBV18 CASSPPVERSLGYTF
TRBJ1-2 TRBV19 CASSIVYRIGHYGYTF
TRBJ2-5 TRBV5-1 CASSLVQETQYF
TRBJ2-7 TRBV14 CASSQDHGLAGVFAPRKITEQYF
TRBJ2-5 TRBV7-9 CASSLEGRETQYF
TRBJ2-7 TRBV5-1 CASSEQTRYEQYF
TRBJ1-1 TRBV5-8 CASSPDTMNTEAFF
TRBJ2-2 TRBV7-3 CASSLSFMAGGPTGELFF
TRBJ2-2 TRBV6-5 CASSSPGTSNTGELFF
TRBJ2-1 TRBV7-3 CASSLGNEQFF
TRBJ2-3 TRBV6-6 CASSQQTDTQYF
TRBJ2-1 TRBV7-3 CASSLGRASGSDEQFF
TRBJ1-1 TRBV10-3 CAISGTGQGANTEAFF
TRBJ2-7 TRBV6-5 CASSPRAAAPYEQYF
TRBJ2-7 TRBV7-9 CASSLTAPYEQYF
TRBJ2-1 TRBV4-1 CASSQGSFLAGGPFF
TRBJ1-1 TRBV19 CASTPIIGAPTEAFF
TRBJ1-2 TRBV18 CASSPQGASGYTF
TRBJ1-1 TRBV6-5 CASSYGGNMNTEAFF
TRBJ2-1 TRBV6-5 CASSSPARRDNEQFF
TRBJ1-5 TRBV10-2 CASSEAENQPQHF
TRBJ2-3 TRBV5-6 CASSLAGTLFTDTQYF
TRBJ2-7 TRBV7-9 CASMPHVRGEQYF
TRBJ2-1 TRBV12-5 CASGPWGRQGERGSGSRNEQFF
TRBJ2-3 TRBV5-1 CASSLTRGGAPDTQYF
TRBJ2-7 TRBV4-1 CASSRIWPGQGAFFTYEQYF
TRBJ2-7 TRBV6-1 CASSEEIGAPAYEQYF
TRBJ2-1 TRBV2 CASSGDRHVEQFF
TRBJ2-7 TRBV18 CASSPTGGSSYEQYF
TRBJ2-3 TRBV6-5 CASSWRGPTDTQYF
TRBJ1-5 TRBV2 CASSEDRATGQPQHF
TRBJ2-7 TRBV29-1 CSVGTTSYEQYF
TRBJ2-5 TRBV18 CASSKLRTSGQETQYF
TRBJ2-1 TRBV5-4 CASSLISGGMNNEQFF
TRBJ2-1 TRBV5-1 CASSLQGAGVYNEQFF
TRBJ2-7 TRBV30 CAWSHGAVGYEQYF
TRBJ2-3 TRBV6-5 CASGRRSGTDTQYF
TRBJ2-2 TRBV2 CAGSGGTGELFF
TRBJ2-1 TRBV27 CASSLDLYNNEQFF
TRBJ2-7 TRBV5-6 CASSLGGRLYGEQYF
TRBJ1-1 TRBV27 CASRGTGSYTEAFF
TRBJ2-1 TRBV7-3 CASSLMARTGGRYNEQFF
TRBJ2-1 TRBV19 CASSWRGSGSDGEQFF
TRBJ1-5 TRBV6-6 CASSSQNQPQHF
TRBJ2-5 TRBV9 CASSLTDRGETQYF
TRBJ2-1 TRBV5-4 CASSFPGNRNEQFF
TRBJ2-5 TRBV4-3 CASSQVWQETQYF
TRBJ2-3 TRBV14 CASSQEFGGLAERSTDTQYF
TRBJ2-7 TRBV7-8 CASSASGLAGVNEQYF
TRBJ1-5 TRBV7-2 CASSFGDSQPQHF